One and the same sample provided the 7 T cell receptor beta chains below, sequenced in a study of blood T cell repertoires in COVID-19. Sequencing was performed with immunoSEQ multiplex PCR; in TCRdb, only in-frame clones are kept and a portion is missing. Found here are approximately 300,000 clones, over 70% of them singletons; the top ten hold about 1.2%. The sequencing sample was made of peripheral blood. The receptors originated from a woman between 50 and 59 years old with acute or convalescent COVID-19.

The chain couples TRBV13 to TRBJ2-3, with 13 bases identical to TRBD2. The germline V gene has CDR1 PRHDT and CDR2 FYEKMQ (reference sequence). This CDR3 region has 19 residues. Trimming at V came to 1 base and at J to 2 bases, leaving 9 bases not matched to a gene. CDR3 coding DNA: TGTGCCAGCAGCTTAGAGGGACTAGCGGGATCCGCCGTCACAGATACGCAGTATTTT. Translation: CASSLEGLAGSAVTDTQYF.

The chain uses TRBV18 and TRBJ2-2; D call uncertain. The V end lost 0 bases, the J end lost 2 bases, and 7 bases lay between the germline ends. The CDR3 length is 15 residues. Germline loops: CDR1 KGHSH, CDR2 LQKENI. CDR3: CASSPPGRNTGELFF. The CDR3, as DNA: TGTGCCAGCTCACCACCGGGCAGAAACACCGGGGAGCTGTTTTTT.

The genes are TRBV6-2 or TRBV6-3 and TRBJ1-1, with 8 bases fitting TRBD1. The CDR3 totals 15 residues. Germline V CDR1 and CDR2: MNHEY, SVGEGT. The V segment lost 5 bases and the J segment 1 base; nucleotides outside the gene matches: 6. The CDR3 DNA reads as TGTGCCAGCAGTGCCAGGGGGCCCAAGAACACTGAAGCTTTCTTT. It specifies CASSARGPKNTEAFF.

This chain uses TRBV6-5 with TRBJ2-4; 9 nucleotides match TRBD1. There are 15 residues in the CDR3. Germline values: CDR1 MNHEY, CDR2 SVGAGI. With 0 bases clipped from V and 9 bases from J, the junction kept 6 bases outside the gene matches. The CDR3 DNA sequence: TGTGCCAGCAGTTACTCCGCTACAGGGGGCGGCATTCAGTACTTC. Encoded protein: CASSYSATGGGIQYF.

The V gene is TRBV27, the J gene TRBJ2-5; 9 bases match TRBD1. The CDR3 is made up of 16 amino acids. Losses at the gene ends were 6 bases for V and 5 bases for J; bases not matched to a gene: 13. Per germline, CDR1 MNHEY and CDR2 SMNVEV (reference sequence). CDR3 nucleotide sequence: TGTGCCAGCAGCGACTACGACAGGGGGGGGGCCGAGACCCAGTACTTC. It encodes CASSDYDRGGAETQYF.

V gene TRBV5-1 combines with J gene TRBJ2-3; tentatively, D is TRBD2 (6 bases). This CDR3 is built from 16 residues. Looked up from germline, CDR1 is SGHRS and CDR2 is YFSETQ. V lost 0 bases and J 4 bases, leaving 15 bases between the germline ends. In DNA form, the CDR3 reads TGCGCCAGCAGCTTGGGGGACTTCGAGCGCTCAGATACGCAGTATTTT. It codes for CASSLGDFERSDTQYF.

This clone was observed a handful of times. The rearrangement uses TRBV25-1 and TRBJ2-7, with D tentatively TRBD2 (5 bases). This CDR3 has 13 amino acids. Trimming stripped 8 bases from V and 12 bases from J, with 23 bases between. The germline gives CDR1 MGHDK, CDR2 SYGVNS. CDR3: CASGPTGDESLYF. DNA of the CDR3: TGTGCCAGCGGACCCACCGGGGATGAGAGCCTGTACTTC.